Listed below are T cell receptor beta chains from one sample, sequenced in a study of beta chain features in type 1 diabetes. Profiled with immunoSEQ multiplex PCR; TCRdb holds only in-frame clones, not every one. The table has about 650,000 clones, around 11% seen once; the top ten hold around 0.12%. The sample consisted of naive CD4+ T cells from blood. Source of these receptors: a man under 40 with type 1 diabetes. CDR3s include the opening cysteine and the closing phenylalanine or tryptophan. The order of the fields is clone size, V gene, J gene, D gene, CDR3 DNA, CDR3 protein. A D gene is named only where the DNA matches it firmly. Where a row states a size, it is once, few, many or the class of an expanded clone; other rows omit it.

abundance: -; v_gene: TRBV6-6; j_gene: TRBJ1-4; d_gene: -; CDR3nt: TGTGCCAGCAGGGCGGGGGGAGCTAATGAAAAACTGTTTTTT; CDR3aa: CASRAGGANEKLFF
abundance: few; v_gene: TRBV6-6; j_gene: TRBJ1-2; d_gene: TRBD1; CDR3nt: TGTGCCAGCAGCCGGGACAGGTTTGATGGCTACACCTTC; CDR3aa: CASSRDRFDGYTF
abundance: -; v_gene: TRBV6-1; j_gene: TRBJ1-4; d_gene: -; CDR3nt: TGTGCCAGCAGTGAAATGACCTCCGGGGCGGTGAAGAAACTGTTTTTT; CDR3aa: CASSEMTSGAVKKLFF
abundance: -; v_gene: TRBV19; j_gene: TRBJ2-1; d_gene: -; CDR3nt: TGTGCCAGTAGTCGACAGGCAGGGTACAATGAGCAGTTCTTC; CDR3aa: CASSRQAGYNEQFF
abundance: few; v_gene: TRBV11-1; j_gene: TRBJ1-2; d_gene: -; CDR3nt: TGTGCCAGCAGCTTCGATACAGTTGGCTACACCTTC; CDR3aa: CASSFDTVGYTF
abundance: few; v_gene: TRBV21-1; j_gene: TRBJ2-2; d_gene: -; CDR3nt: TGTGCCAGCAGCCCTATGCTGACAGGGTGGACCGGGGAGCTGTTTTTT; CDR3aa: CASSPMLTGWTGELFF
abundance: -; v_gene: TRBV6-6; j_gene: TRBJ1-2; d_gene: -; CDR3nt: TGTGCCAGCACGGGGCGGCAAAACTATGGCTACACCTTC; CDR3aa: CASTGRQNYGYTF
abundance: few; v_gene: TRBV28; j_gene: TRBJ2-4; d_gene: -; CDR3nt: TGTGCCAGCAGTTACAGGACGAATTTAGCCAAAAACATTCAGTACTTC; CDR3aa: CASSYRTNLAKNIQYF
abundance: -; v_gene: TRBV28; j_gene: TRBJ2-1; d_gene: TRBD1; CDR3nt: TGTGCCAGCACTCAAAGAGGGACAGGGGGCTTTTGGCAGTTCTTC; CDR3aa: CASTQRGTGGFWQFF
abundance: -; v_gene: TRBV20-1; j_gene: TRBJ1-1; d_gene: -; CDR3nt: TGCAGTGCTAGAATGTCTGAAGCTTTCTTT; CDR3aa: CSARMSEAFF
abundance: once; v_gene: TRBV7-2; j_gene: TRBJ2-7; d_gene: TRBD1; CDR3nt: TGTGCCAGCAGCTTAGAAGGGGGCTTCTCCTACGAGCAGTACTTC; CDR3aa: CASSLEGGFSYEQYF
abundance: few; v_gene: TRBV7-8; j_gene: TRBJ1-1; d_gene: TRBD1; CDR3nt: TGTGCCAGCAGCTCCTACAGGGGTAATCACACTGAAGCTTTCTTT; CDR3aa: CASSSYRGNHTEAFF
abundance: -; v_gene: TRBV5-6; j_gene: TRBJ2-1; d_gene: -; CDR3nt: TGTGCCAGCAGCAGGGACTCTCGCGGGCAGTTCTTC; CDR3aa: CASSRDSRGQFF
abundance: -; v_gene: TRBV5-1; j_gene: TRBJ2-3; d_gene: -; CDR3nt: TGCGCCAGCAGCTTCGATGAAGGCACAGATACGCAGTATTTT; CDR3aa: CASSFDEGTDTQYF
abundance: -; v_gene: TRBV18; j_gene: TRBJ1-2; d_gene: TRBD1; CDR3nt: TGTGCCAGCTCACGACAGGGCGATGGCTACACCTTC; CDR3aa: CASSRQGDGYTF
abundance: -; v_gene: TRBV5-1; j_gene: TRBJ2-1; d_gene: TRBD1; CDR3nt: TGCGCCAGCAGCTTGGAACAGGGGAAGAACAATGAGCAGTTCTTC; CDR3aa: CASSLEQGKNNEQFF
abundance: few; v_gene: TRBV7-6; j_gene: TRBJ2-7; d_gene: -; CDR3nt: TGTGCCAGCAGCTTGTCCGGGACCTTGGGAGAGCAGTACTTC; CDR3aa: CASSLSGTLGEQYF
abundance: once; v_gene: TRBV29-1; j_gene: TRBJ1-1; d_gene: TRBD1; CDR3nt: TGCAGCGTCACCGGGACAGGGAACACTGAAGCTTTCTTT; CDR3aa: CSVTGTGNTEAFF
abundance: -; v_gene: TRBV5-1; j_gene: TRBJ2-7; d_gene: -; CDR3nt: TGCGCCAGCAGCTTTTTAGGGACGGCCTACGAGCAGTACTTC; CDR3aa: CASSFLGTAYEQYF
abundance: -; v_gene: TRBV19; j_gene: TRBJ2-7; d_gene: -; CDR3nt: TGTGCCTCCACCCCTCGGACTGACTCCTACGAGCAGTACTTC; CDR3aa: CASTPRTDSYEQYF
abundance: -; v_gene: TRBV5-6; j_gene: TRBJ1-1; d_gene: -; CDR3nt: TGTGCCAGCAGCTTCGAACCGAACACTGAAGCTTTCTTT; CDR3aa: CASSFEPNTEAFF
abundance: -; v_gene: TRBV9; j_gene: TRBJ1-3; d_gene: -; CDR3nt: TGTGCCAGCAGCCCAGGGAGCCTCTCTGGAAACACCATATATTTT; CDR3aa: CASSPGSLSGNTIYF
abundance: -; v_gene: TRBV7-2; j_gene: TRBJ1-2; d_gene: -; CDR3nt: TGTGCCAGCAGCTCCACAGGGTTGGGCTACACCTTC; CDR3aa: CASSSTGLGYTF
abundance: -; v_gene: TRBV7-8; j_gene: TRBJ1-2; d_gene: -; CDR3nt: TGTGCCAGCAGCGAGGGGTATGGCTACACCTTC; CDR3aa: CASSEGYGYTF
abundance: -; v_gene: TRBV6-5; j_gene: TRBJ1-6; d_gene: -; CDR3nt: TGTGCCAGCAGGCTAGCCGTGACCCTTAATTCACCCCTCCACTTT; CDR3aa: CASRLAVTLNSPLHF
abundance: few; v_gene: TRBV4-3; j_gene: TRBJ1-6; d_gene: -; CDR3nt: TGCGCCAGCAGCCAAAACCCGGACAGTAGCTCCCCTTCACCCCTCCACTTT; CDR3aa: CASSQNPDSSSPSPLHF
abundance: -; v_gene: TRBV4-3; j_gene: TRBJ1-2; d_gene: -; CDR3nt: TGCGCCAGCAGCCCCCGGGGCCGGGGGGAGGACTATGGCTACACCTTC; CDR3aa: CASSPRGRGEDYGYTF
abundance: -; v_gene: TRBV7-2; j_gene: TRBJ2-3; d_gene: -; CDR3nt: TGTGCCAGCAGCCAGACGGCGGGGACACCCCCTACGCAGTATTTT; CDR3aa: CASSQTAGTPPTQYF
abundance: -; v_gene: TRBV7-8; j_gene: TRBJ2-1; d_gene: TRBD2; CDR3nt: TGTGCCAGCAGCCTTAGCGGGGGGGCCCAAAATGAGCAGTTCTTC; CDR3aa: CASSLSGGAQNEQFF
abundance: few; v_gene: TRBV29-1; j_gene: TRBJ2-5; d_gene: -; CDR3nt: TGCAGCGTTGAAGTAACAGTACAAGAGACCCAGTACTTC; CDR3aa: CSVEVTVQETQYF
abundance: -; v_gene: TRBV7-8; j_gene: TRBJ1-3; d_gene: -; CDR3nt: TGTGCCAGCAGCTCGCAGATCCGATACTCTGGAAACACCATATATTTT; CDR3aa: CASSSQIRYSGNTIYF
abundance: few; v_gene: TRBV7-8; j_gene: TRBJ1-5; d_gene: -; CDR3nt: TGTGCCAGCAGCTCAACAGGGAACAGACAGCCCCAGCATTTT; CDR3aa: CASSSTGNRQPQHF
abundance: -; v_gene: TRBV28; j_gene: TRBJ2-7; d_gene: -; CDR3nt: TGTGCCAGCAGTTCAGGGGTCACCTACGAGCAGTACTTC; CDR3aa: CASSSGVTYEQYF
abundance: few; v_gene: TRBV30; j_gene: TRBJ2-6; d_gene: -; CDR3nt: TGTGCCTGGAGTGCCGTGTGGCCTCCCGGGTCCGGGGCCAACGTCCTGACTTTC; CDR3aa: CAWSAVWPPGSGANVLTF
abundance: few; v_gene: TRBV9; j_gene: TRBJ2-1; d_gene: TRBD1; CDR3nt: TGTGCCAGCAGCGTAGGAAGGGGACAGGCCTACAATGAGCAGTTCTTC; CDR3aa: CASSVGRGQAYNEQFF
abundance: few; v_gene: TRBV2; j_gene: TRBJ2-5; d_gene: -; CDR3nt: TGTGCCAGCACGAAGGGTGGCCAGGGTGAGACCCAGTACTTC; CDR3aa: CASTKGGQGETQYF
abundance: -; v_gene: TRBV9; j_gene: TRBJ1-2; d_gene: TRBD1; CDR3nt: TGTGCCAGCAGCATGGGACAGGGCGACTATGGCTACACCTTC; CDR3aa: CASSMGQGDYGYTF
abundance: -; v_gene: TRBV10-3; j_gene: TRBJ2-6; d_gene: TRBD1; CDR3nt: TGTGCCTCTGAGACAGGGAGTCCTGGGGCCAACGTCCTGACTTTC; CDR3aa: CASETGSPGANVLTF
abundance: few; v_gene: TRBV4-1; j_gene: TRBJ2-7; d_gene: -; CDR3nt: TGCGCCAGCAGCCAAGATCAGGGTACCTACGAGCAGTACTTC; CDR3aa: CASSQDQGTYEQYF
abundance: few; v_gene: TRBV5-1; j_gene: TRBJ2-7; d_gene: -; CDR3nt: TGCGCCAGCAGCTTGGGATTCGGCGAGCAGTACTTC; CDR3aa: CASSLGFGEQYF
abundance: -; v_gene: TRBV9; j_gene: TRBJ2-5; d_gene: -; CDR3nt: TGTGCCAGCAGCGTACTGGGGGAGACCCAGTACTTC; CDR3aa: CASSVLGETQYF
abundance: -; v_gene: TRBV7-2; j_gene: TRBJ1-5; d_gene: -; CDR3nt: TGTGCCAGCAGCTTAGTTGGGGTGGGTAGCAATCAGCCCCAGCATTTT; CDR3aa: CASSLVGVGSNQPQHF
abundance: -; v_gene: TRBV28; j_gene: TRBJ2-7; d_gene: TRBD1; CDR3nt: TGTGCCAGCAGAACAGGGGTGGTGGGGCAGTACTTC; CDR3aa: CASRTGVVGQYF
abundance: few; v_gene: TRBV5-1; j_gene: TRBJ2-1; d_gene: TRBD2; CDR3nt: TGCGCCAGCAGCTTGGCGCTAGCGGGGGATGAGCAGTTCTTC; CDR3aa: CASSLALAGDEQFF
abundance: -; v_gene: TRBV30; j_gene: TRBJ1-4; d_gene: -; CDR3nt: TGTGCCTGGACCCGGACCATGAATGAAAAACTGTTTTTT; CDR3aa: CAWTRTMNEKLFF
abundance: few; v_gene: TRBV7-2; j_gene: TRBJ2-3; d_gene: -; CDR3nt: TGTGCCAGCAGCCAGGAGACAGGCAGCACAGATACGCAGTATTTT; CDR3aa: CASSQETGSTDTQYF
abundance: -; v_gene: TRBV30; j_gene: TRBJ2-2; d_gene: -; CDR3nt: TGTGCCTGTGAAAGGGGTGGAGGGGAGCTGTTTTTT; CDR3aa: CACERGGGELFF
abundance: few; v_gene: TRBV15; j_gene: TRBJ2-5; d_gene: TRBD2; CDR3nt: TGTGCCACCAGCAGCGGACTAGCGAGTGAGACCCAGTACTTC; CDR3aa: CATSSGLASETQYF
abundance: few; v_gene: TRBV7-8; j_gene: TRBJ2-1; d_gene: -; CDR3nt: TGTGCCAGCCGACCGAGTGGAGGGGCCGGGGGCAATGAGCAGTTCTTC; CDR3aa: CASRPSGGAGGNEQFF
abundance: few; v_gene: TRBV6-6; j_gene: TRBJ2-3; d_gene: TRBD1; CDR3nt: TGTGCCAGCAGCGTCCGGACAGGGATCGCAGATACGCAGTATTTT; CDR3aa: CASSVRTGIADTQYF
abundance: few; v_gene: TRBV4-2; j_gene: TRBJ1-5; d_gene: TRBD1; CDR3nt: TGTGCCAGCAGCCAAGCCCCCGGGACAGGGACGCCCCAGCATTTT; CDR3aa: CASSQAPGTGTPQHF